This is a list of T cell receptor beta chains from one sample in a study of Graves' ophthalmopathy and Graves' hyperthyroidism. TCRdb reanalysed the multiplex PCR reads using MiXCR and keeps one entry per CDR3 protein. The top ten hold approximately 10% of the sample, which has over a million distinct CDR3 sequences, around a third seen once. What was sequenced was peripheral blood or thyroid tissue (not recorded which). The source of these receptors is an adult man with Graves' hyperthyroidism. The CDR3 runs from the conserved cysteine through the conserved F or W. A D gene is named only where the DNA matches it firmly. Size values are once, few and many counts, or a class for expanded clones, and some rows have none.

V,J,D,size,CDR3,DNA
TRBV7-9,TRBJ1-5,TRBD1,once,CASSDGTAAQHF,TGTGCCAGCAGCGACGGGACAGCAGCCCAGCATTTT
TRBV29-1,TRBJ2-7,-,many,CSVVLLSSYEQYF,TGCAGCGTTGTACTCCTCAGCTCCTACGAGCAGTACTTC
TRBV20-1,TRBJ1-1,-,-,CSALTGIQAFF,TGCAGTGCTTTAACAGGGATTCAAGCTTTCTTT
TRBV5-1,TRBJ2-7,-,many,CASSLAVDSSRDEQYF,TGCGCCAGCAGCTTGGCCGTGGATTCTTCTCGAGACGAGCAGTACTTC
TRBV12-3/TRBV12-4,TRBJ2-7,-,many,CASTLILFGEQYF,TGTGCCAGCACTCTCATCTTATTCGGCGAGCAGTACTTC
TRBV5-1,TRBJ2-2,-,few,CATPSGENTGELFF,TGCGCCACTCCCTCCGGGGAGAACACCGGGGAGCTGTTTTTT
TRBV7-9,TRBJ1-5,TRBD1,many,CASSLFVGGGNQPQHF,TGTGCCAGCAGCTTGTTTGTAGGGGGCGGCAATCAGCCCCAGCATTTT
TRBV2,TRBJ1-5,TRBD1,many,CASSPTGGFRPQHF,TGTGCCAGCAGCCCGACAGGGGGTTTCCGGCCCCAGCATTTT
TRBV6-5,TRBJ1-1,-,few,CASSEQGFPTEAFF,TGTGCCAGCAGTGAACAGGGATTTCCTACTGAAGCTTTCTTT
TRBV14,TRBJ2-7,-,few,CASSPARNRDYEQYF,TGTGCCAGCAGCCCGGCCAGAAACAGGGACTACGAGCAGTACTTC
TRBV2,TRBJ1-1,TRBD1,few,CASSGRGQANTEAFF,TGTGCCAGCAGTGGTCGGGGACAGGCGAACACTGAAGCTTTCTTT
TRBV12-3/TRBV12-4,TRBJ2-7,-,-,CASSIEPVYEQYF,TGTGCCAGCAGTATTGAACCGGTCTACGAGCAGTACTTC
TRBV20-1,TRBJ1-2,TRBD1,once,CSARVGRGQGYTF,TGCAGTGCTAGAGTGGGCAGGGGGCAAGGCTACACCTTC
TRBV7-2,TRBJ2-5,-,-,CANSRETQYF,TGTGCCAACAGCCGGGAGACCCAGTACTTC
TRBV6-6,TRBJ1-6,-,many,CASTARGGSPLHF,TGTGCCAGCACCGCCCGGGGGGGATCACCCCTCCACTTT
TRBV6-5,TRBJ2-7,TRBD1,-,CASLDRGTTYEQYF,TGTGCCAGCCTGGACAGGGGCACCACCTACGAGCAGTACTTC
TRBV6-5,TRBJ2-7,-,-,CASRMGASSSYEQYF,TGTGCCAGCAGAATGGGGGCTAGCAGCTCCTACGAGCAGTACTTC
TRBV2,TRBJ2-6,-,few,CASKLQGSGANVLTF,TGTGCCAGTAAACTTCAGGGCTCTGGGGCCAACGTCCTGACTTTC
TRBV7-9,TRBJ2-6,TRBD1,-,CASSLGGFGDRGASGANVLTF,TGTGCCAGCAGCTTAGGAGGTTTCGGGGACAGGGGAGCTTCTGGGGCCAACGTCCTGACTTTC
TRBV20-1,TRBJ2-7,-,-,CSARPHSYEQYF,TGCAGTGCTAGACCCCACAGCTACGAGCAGTACTTC
TRBV6-5,TRBJ2-7,-,-,CASKHTGTYEQYF,TGTGCCAGCAAACATACAGGGACCTACGAGCAGTACTTC
TRBV29-1,TRBJ2-2,-,many,CSVRENWYTGELFF,TGCAGCGTCCGAGAAAACTGGTACACCGGGGAGCTGTTTTTT
TRBV7-9,TRBJ2-7,TRBD2,-,CASSFKTSGIYEQYF,TGTGCCAGCAGCTTTAAGACTAGCGGGATCTACGAGCAGTACTTC
TRBV12-3/TRBV12-4,TRBJ1-4,-,many,CASSFGAEKLFF,TGTGCCAGCAGTTTCGGGGCTGAAAAACTGTTTTTT
TRBV29-1,TRBJ2-2,TRBD1,few,CSVARTGGTGELFF,TGCAGCGTTGCCCGGACAGGGGGCACCGGGGAGCTGTTTTTT
TRBV4-3,TRBJ2-2,-,-,CASSQGVPANTGELFF,TGCGCCAGCAGCCAAGGTGTCCCCGCGAACACCGGGGAGCTGTTTTTT
TRBV9,TRBJ2-7,-,many,CASSGTGSAQYF,TGTGCCAGCAGCGGGACCGGCTCCGCGCAGTACTTC
TRBV14,TRBJ2-2,TRBD2,-,CASSQDPVVAGRSPYTGELFF,TGTGCCAGCAGCCAAGATCCAGTGGTAGCGGGACGGAGCCCTTACACCGGGGAGCTGTTTTTT
TRBV4-3,TRBJ1-5,-,many,CASSHEQGSNQPQHF,TGCGCCAGCAGCCATGAACAGGGCAGCAATCAGCCCCAGCATTTT
TRBV24-1,TRBJ2-2,-,many,CATRAGRANTGELFF,TGTGCCACCAGGGCCGGGAGAGCGAACACCGGGGAGCTGTTTTTT
TRBV2,TRBJ2-7,TRBD1,-,CASWRQGAAEQYF,TGTGCCAGCTGGAGACAGGGGGCCGCCGAGCAGTACTTC
TRBV5-4,TRBJ2-5,-,many,CASSGGFSGETQYF,TGTGCCAGCAGCGGAGGTTTCTCGGGAGAGACCCAGTACTTC
TRBV10-3,TRBJ1-4,-,many,CAISESGPGAGNEKLFF,TGTGCCATCAGTGAGTCTGGCCCAGGCGCGGGTAATGAAAAACTGTTTTTT
TRBV7-9,TRBJ2-5,TRBD2,few,CASSLDFGGRIGATQYF,TGTGCCAGCAGCTTAGATTTTGGCGGGAGAATCGGAGCTACCCAGTACTTC
TRBV7-7,TRBJ2-7,TRBD2,-,CASSSSSGNSYEQYF,TGTGCCAGCAGCTCGTCTAGCGGGAACTCGTACGAGCAGTACTTC
TRBV7-9,TRBJ2-7,TRBD2,-,CASSLDAGVSGPISYEQYF,TGTGCCAGCAGCTTAGATGCGGGGGTAAGTGGGCCGATCTCCTACGAGCAGTACTTC
TRBV24-1,TRBJ1-5,-,many,CATSDSSGNQPQHF,TGTGCCACCAGTGATTCGTCAGGGAATCAGCCCCAGCATTTT